This TCR beta chain was sequenced during a study of cytomegalovirus exposure and HLA in healthy donors. This clone was counted a few times. The V gene's germline CDR1 is SNHLY and CDR2 FYNNEI. The V end was cut by 3 bases, the J end by 3 bases, with 7 bases between. CDR3 length: 13 amino acids. The PCR ran on 60 Vbeta and 13 Jbeta primers. The method was immunoSEQ multiplex PCR; TCRdb's version includes in-frame clones alone and lacks a portion of them. The sample shows some 85,000 clones, roughly three quarters of them seen only once. This receptor was obtained from a male donor in good health and CMV-seronegative. Sequencing was done on a sample of PBMCs. This chain joins TRBV2 and TRBJ2-3; tentatively, D is TRBD2 (5 bases). This CDR3 is CASSDRETDTQYF. CDR3 DNA sequence: TGTGCCAGCAGTGATCGGGAAACAGATACGCAGTATTTT.